This TCR beta chain was found in a study of blood T cell repertoires in COVID-19. Overall study context: Samples of COVID-19 (acute and convalescent) were obtained from the United States, Italy and Spain. In each case, the material was cDNA or gDNA derived from T cells, B-cell-depleted T cells, or PBMCs.

As handled by the study authors: Estimated nucleated cell counts came from reference gene primer amplification. The data were produced by immunoSEQ multiplex PCR, yet TCRdb's version contains in-frame clones alone and is incomplete. Clonal size and the V and J genes are those of that table, whereas D and trimming came from the DNA. The top ten clones hold 15% to 19% of a sample with a few hundred thousand clones, around 81% of them seen once. Germline V gives CDR1 SGHTA, CDR2 FQGTGA. CDR3 length: 15 amino acids. The V segment lost 5 bases and the J segment 7 bases; nucleotides outside the gene matches: 6. The Seattle patients joined while their infection was active and were tracked longitudinally afterward.

Sequenced material: peripheral blood. The origin of this receptor is a person aged 70 to 85 with COVID-19, enrolled during active disease. The genes are TRBV7-3 and TRBJ2-1; TRBD1 agrees at 12 bases. CDR3 amino acids: CASSPGTGGLNEQFF. In DNA, the CDR3 is TGTGCCAGCAGCCCCGGGACAGGGGGCTTAAATGAGCAGTTCTTC. The complete variable domain, with remaining parts taken from reference TRBV7-3 and TRBJ2-1, reads GAGVSQTPSNKVTEKGKYVELRCDPISGHTALYWYRQSLGQGPEFLIYFQGTGAADDSGLPNDRFFAVRPEGSVSTLKIQRTERGDSAVYLCASSPGTGGLNEQFFGPGTRLTVL.